This note documents a single T cell receptor beta chain sequence. Its specificity is unknown. V lost 2 bases and J lost 9, with 13 bases in between. Germline V gives CDR1 WSHSY, CDR2 SAAADI. The CDR3 runs 13 residues. This sample is drawn from a study of cytomegalovirus exposure and HLA in healthy donors. Study results and limitations: In a later analysis, the majority of CMV-associated beta chains seemingly showed HLA restriction. Reports state that TCR beta sequences accurately predicted most subjects' HLA-A and HLA-B alleles. What was likely a sequencing artifact was a cluster of highly shared sequence variants.

The PCR used 60 Vbeta and 13 Jbeta primers. Clones were sequenced by immunoSEQ multiplex PCR, and TCRdb holds only the in-frame ones, with some missing. This sample yields 40,000 to 55,000 clones, of which around 68% are seen a single time; just under 6.5% belongs to the top ten. The sequence came from a man aged 25 to 40 in good health and CMV-seronegative. Input material: PBMCs. This chain connects TRBV10-2 to TRBJ1-2; D remains unclear. CDR3 sequence: CASSEPVAASYTF. Written as DNA, the CDR3 is TGCGCCAGCAGTGAGCCTGTCGCCGCGAGCTACACCTTC.